These T cell receptor beta chains were read from a single sample in a study of blood T cell repertoires in COVID-19. The table came from immunoSEQ multiplex PCR; TCRdb's copy has only in-frame clones and leaves some out. The sample comprises tens of thousands of clones, around 89% of which are singletons, and 1.2% rests with the top ten. Sequenced sample: PBMCs or T cells enriched from blood (not recorded which). These receptors all stem from a woman aged 45 to 65 with acute COVID-19. The CDR3 runs from the conserved cysteine through the conserved F or W. The D gene is left open where the match is weak. Clone sizes are given selectively: once, few, many, or a class where the clone is expanded.

clone_size,v_call,j_call,d_call,cdr3_aa,cdr3_nt
-,TRBV7-9,TRBJ2-7,TRBD1,CASTSLIAQGAYEQYF,TGTGCCAGCACCTCACTTATCGCCCAGGGGGCCTACGAGCAGTACTTC
-,TRBV4-2,TRBJ2-2,-,CASSQRSGSNTGELFF,TGTGCCAGCAGCCAAAGGTCAGGGTCGAACACCGGGGAGCTGTTTTTT
-,TRBV10-2,TRBJ1-1,-,CASSEDSNTEAFF,TGCGCCAGCAGTGAGGACTCTAACACTGAAGCTTTCTTT
-,TRBV11-3,TRBJ2-1,-,CASGTTVNEQFF,TGTGCCAGCGGAACTACGGTCAATGAGCAGTTCTTC
-,TRBV14,TRBJ1-2,-,CASSQGLGTPGGYTF,TGTGCCAGCAGCCAAGGACTCGGAACACCGGGGGGCTACACCTTC
-,TRBV7-2,TRBJ1-5,TRBD1,CASSSGQGGSNSNQPQHF,TGTGCCAGCAGCTCGGGACAGGGAGGGAGCAATAGCAATCAGCCCCAGCATTTT
-,TRBV18,TRBJ1-3,-,CASFPTTAFGNTIYF,TGTGCCAGCTTCCCTACGACAGCTTTCGGAAACACCATATATTTT
-,TRBV9,TRBJ1-4,-,CASSVGHGSNEKLFF,TGTGCCAGCAGCGTAGGGCACGGGTCTAATGAAAAACTGTTTTTT
-,TRBV6-1,TRBJ1-1,-,CASSDGFRGRSTEAFF,TGTGCCAGCAGTGACGGCTTTCGGGGAAGGAGCACTGAAGCTTTCTTT
-,TRBV6-6,TRBJ2-7,-,CASSLESLDLEQYF,TGTGCCAGCAGTCTCGAGTCGCTCGATCTCGAGCAGTACTTC
-,TRBV7-6,TRBJ1-3,TRBD1,CASSPSTGARTGNTIYF,TGTGCCAGCAGCCCGTCGACAGGGGCACGGACCGGAAACACCATATATTTT
-,TRBV19,TRBJ1-4,-,CASSESVGPNEKLFF,TGTGCCAGTTCCGAAAGCGTGGGGCCTAATGAAAAACTGTTTTTT
-,TRBV24-1,TRBJ1-5,TRBD1,CATYRQGWIGNQPQHF,TGTGCCACCTACAGACAGGGCTGGATTGGCAATCAGCCCCAGCATTTT
few,TRBV30,TRBJ2-2,-,CAWSQGTGELFF,TGTGCCTGGAGTCAGGGCACCGGGGAGCTGTTTTTT
-,TRBV18,TRBJ2-6,TRBD1,CASSPKGGLGGANVLTF,TGTGCCAGCTCACCGAAAGGGGGCCTAGGAGGGGCCAACGTCCTGACTTTC
few,TRBV11-1,TRBJ1-1,TRBD1,CASSLDLGQGNTEAFF,TGTGCCAGCAGCCTCGACCTCGGACAGGGGAACACTGAAGCTTTCTTT
-,TRBV30,TRBJ2-7,TRBD1,CAWEDRRLPYEQYF,TGTGCCTGGGAGGACAGGCGGTTACCCTACGAGCAGTACTTC
-,TRBV5-1,TRBJ2-2,-,CASSLEGDTNTGELFF,TGCGCCAGCAGCTTGGAGGGGGACACGAACACCGGGGAGCTGTTTTTT
once,TRBV9,TRBJ1-3,-,CASSDRAVAGNTIYF,TGTGCCAGCAGCGACAGGGCGGTAGCTGGAAACACCATATATTTT
few,TRBV19,TRBJ1-2,-,CASSTDKPGYTF,TGTGCCAGTAGTACTGACAAGCCAGGCTACACCTTC
-,TRBV19,TRBJ2-7,TRBD1,CASSIGFGQGVYEQYF,TGTGCCAGTAGTATAGGTTTCGGGCAGGGGGTCTACGAGCAGTACTTC
-,TRBV30,TRBJ1-2,-,CAWDSRGTNGYTF,TGTGCCTGGGATAGCAGGGGAACCAATGGCTACACCTTC
once,TRBV27,TRBJ1-2,TRBD1,CASSLAQGGNYGYTF,TGTGCCAGCAGTTTGGCCCAGGGGGGAAACTATGGCTACACCTTC
-,TRBV7-3,TRBJ1-2,TRBD1,CASSPGQAYGYTF,TGTGCCAGCAGCCCCGGACAGGCCTATGGCTACACCTTC
-,TRBV11-3,TRBJ1-2,TRBD1,CASSRGTGEGYTF,TGTGCCAGCAGCAGAGGGACAGGGGAAGGCTACACCTTC
once,TRBV5-1,TRBJ2-7,TRBD1,CASSLGQGSSYEQYF,TGCGCCAGCAGCTTGGGACAGGGGAGCTCCTACGAGCAGTACTTC
-,TRBV2,TRBJ1-2,-,CASSEEIRQTNYGYTF,TGTGCCAGCAGTGAAGAGATACGACAAACTAACTATGGCTACACCTTC
-,TRBV19,TRBJ1-1,TRBD1,CASSTDRDTEAFF,TGTGCCAGTAGTACAGACAGGGACACTGAAGCTTTCTTT
-,TRBV4-2,TRBJ1-5,TRBD1,CASSREQGSNQPQHF,TGTGCCAGCAGCCGAGAACAGGGGAGCAATCAGCCCCAGCATTTT
-,TRBV9,TRBJ2-5,TRBD2,CASSVGVAGEQETQYF,TGTGCCAGCAGCGTAGGGGTAGCGGGAGAACAAGAGACCCAGTACTTC